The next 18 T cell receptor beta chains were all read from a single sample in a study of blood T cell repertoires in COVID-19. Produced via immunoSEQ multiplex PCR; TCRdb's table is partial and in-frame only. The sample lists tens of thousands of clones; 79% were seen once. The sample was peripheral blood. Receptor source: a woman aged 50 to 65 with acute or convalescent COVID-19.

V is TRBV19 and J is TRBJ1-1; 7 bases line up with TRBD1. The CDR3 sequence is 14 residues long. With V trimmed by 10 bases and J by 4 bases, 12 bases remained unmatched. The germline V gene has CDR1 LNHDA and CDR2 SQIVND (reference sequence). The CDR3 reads CATRGKGLATEAFF. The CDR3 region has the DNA TGTGCCACCAGGGGGAAGGGTCTTGCCACTGAAGCTTTCTTT. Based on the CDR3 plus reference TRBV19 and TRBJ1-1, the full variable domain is DGGITQSPKYLFRKEGQNVTLSCEQNLNHDAMYWYRQDPGQGLRLIYYSQIVNDFQKGDIAEGYSVSREKKESFPLTVTSAQKNPTAFYLCATRGKGLATEAFFGQGTRLTVV.

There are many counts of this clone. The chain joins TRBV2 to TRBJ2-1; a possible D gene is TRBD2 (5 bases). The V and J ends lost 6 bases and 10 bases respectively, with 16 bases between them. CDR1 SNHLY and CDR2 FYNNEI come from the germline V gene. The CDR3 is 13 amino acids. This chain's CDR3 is CASSRDLVIEQFF. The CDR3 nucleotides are TGTGCCAGCAGCCGGGATTTAGTGATCGAGCAGTTCTTC.

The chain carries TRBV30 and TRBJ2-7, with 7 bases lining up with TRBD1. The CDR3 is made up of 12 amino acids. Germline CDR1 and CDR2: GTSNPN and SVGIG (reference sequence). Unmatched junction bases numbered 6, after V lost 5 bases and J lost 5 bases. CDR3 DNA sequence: TGTGCCTGGGCCGCACAGGGGAACGAGCAGTACTTC. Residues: CAWAAQGNEQYF.

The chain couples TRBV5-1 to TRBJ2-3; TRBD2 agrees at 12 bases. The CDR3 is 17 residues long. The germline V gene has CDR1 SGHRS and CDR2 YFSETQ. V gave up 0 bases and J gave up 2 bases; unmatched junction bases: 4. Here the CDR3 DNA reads TGCGCCAGCAGCTTGGAGCTAGCGGGAGGGGACACAGATACGCAGTATTTT. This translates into CASSLELAGGDTDTQYF. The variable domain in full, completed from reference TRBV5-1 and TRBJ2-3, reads KAGVTQTPRYLIKTRGQQVTLSCSPISGHRSVSWYQQTPGQGLQFLFEYFSETQRNKGNFPGRFSGRQFSNSRSEMNVSTLELGDSALYLCASSLELAGGDTDTQYFGPGTRLTVL.

The CDR3 DNA reads TGTGCCAGTACAGCTGGTTTCGGACAGGGTAACTATGGCTACACCTTC. Residues: CASTAGFGQGNYGYTF. The chain has TRBV19 and TRBJ1-2; 8 bases are shared with TRBD1. This CDR3 spans 16 amino acids. V was clipped by 7 bases and J by 1 base; unmatched bases: 11. Germline CDR1 reads LNHDA; CDR2 reads SQIVND (reference sequence).

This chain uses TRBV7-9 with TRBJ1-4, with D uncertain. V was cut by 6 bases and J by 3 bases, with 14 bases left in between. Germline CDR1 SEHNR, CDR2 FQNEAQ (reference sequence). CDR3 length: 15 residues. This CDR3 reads CASSRPGGANEKLFF. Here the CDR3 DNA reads TGTGCCAGCAGTCGTCCCGGCGGGGCTAATGAAAAACTGTTTTTT. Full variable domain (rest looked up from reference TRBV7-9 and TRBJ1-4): DTGVSQNPRHKITKRGQNVTFRCDPISEHNRLYWYRQTLGQGPEFLTYFQNEAQLEKSRLLSDRFSAERPKGSFSTLEIQRTEQGDSAMYLCASSRPGGANEKLFFGSGTQLSVL.

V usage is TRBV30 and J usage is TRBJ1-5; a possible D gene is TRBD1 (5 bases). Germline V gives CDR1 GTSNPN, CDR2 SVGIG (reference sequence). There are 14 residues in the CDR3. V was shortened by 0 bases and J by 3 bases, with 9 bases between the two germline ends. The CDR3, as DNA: TGTGCCTGGAGTGTAGTCAGGGACAATCAGCCCCAGCATTTT. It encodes CAWSVVRDNQPQHF. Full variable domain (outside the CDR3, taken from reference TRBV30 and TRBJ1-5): SQTIHQWPATLVQPVGSPLSLECTVEGTSNPNLYWYRQAAGRGLQLLFYSVGIGQISSEVPQNLSASRPQDRQFILSSKKLLLSDSGFYLCAWSVVRDNQPQHFGDGTRLSIL.

The CDR3 protein is CASSRQQALNTEAFF. The CDR3 nucleotides read TGTGCCAGCTCACGACAACAGGCCCTGAACACTGAAGCTTTCTTT. This chain uses TRBV18 with TRBJ1-1; weak D call: TRBD1 (5 bases). Germline CDR1 KGHSH, CDR2 LQKENI. CDR3 length equals 15 residues. Trimming cost V 4 bases and J 0 bases, with 12 bases left between them.

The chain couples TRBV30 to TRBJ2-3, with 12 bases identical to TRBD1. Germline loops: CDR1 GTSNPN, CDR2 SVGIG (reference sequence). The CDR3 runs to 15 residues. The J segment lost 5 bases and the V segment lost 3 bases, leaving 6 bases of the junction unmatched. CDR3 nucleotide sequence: TGTGCCTGGAGCTCGGGACAGGGGGCAAGAGATACGCAGTATTTT. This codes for CAWSSGQGARDTQYF.

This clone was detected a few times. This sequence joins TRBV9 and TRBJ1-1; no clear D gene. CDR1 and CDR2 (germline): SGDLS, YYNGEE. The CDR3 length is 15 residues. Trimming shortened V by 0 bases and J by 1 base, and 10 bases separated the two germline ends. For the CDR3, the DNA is TGTGCCAGCAGCGTAGAGTTTGAGGGGAACACTGAAGCTTTCTTT. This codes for CASSVEFEGNTEAFF.

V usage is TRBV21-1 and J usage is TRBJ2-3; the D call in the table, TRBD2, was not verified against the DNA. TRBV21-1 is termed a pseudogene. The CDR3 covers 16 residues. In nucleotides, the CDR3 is TGTGCCAGCAGCAAACGGTCAGCGGGGGTCACAGATACGCAGTATTTT. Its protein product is CASSKRSAGVTDTQYF.

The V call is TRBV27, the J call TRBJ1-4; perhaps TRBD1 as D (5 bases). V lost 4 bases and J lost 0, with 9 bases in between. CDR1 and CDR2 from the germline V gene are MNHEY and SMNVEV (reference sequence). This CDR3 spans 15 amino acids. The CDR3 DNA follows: TGTGCCAGCAGTTCCAGGGTGTCAACTAATGAAAAACTGTTTTTT. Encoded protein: CASSSRVSTNEKLFF.

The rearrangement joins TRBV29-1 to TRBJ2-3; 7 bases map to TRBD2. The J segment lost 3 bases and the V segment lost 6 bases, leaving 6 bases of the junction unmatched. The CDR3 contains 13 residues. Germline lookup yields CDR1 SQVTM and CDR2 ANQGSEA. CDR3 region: CSVTGGITDTQYF. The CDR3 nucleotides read TGCAGCGTAACCGGGGGGATTACAGATACGCAGTATTTT.

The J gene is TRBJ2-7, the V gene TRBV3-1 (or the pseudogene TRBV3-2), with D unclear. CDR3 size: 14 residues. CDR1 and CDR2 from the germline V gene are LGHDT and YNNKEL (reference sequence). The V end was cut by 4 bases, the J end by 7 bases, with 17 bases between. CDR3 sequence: CASSPRDPVIEQYF. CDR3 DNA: TGTGCCAGCAGCCCTCGCGATCCCGTGATAGAGCAGTACTTC.

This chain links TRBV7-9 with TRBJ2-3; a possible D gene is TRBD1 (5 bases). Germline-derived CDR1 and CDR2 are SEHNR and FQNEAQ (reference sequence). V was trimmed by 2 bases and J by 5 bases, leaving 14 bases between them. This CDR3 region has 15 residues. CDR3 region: CASSLLSGMKDTQYF. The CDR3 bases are TGTGCCAGCAGCTTATTATCAGGGATGAAAGATACGCAGTATTTT.

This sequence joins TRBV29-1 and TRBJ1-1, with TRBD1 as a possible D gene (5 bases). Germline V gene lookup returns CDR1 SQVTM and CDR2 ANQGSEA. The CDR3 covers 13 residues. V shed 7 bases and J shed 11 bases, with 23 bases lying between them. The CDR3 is CSALNGGESAAFF. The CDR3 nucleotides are TGCAGCGCCCTGAACGGGGGGGAGTCGGCTGCTTTCTTT.

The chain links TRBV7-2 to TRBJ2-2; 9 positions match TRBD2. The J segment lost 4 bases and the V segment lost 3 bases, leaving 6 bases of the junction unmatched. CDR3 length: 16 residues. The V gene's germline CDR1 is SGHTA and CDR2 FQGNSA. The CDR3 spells CASSLIAGVGTGELFF. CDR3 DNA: TGTGCCAGCAGCTTGATAGCGGGAGTAGGCACCGGGGAGCTGTTTTTT.

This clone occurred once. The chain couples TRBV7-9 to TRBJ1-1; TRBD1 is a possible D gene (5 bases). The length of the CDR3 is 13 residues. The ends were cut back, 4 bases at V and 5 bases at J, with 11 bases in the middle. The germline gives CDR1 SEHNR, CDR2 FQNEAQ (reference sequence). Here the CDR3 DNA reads TGTGCCAGCAGCTACGGGGGGTTGACTGAAGCTTTCTTT. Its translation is CASSYGGLTEAFF.